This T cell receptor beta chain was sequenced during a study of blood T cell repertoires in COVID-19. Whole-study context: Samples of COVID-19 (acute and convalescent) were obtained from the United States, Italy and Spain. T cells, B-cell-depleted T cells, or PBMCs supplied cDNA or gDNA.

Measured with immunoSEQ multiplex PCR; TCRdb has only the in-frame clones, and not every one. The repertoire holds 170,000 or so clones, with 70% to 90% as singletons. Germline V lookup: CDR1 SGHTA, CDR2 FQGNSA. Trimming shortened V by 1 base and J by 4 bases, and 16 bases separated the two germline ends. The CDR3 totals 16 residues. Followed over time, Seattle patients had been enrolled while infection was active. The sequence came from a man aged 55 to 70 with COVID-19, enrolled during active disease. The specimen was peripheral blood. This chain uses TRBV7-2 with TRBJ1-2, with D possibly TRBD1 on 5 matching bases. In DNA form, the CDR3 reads TGTGCCAGCAGCTTAGTCCATCAGGGTTCCGGCTATGGCTACACCTTC. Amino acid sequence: CASSLVHQGSGYGYTF.